The 16 T cell receptor beta chains below all came from one sample that was sequenced in a study of blood T cell repertoires in COVID-19. Clones were sequenced by immunoSEQ multiplex PCR, and TCRdb holds only the in-frame ones, with some missing. The data contain roughly 150,000 clones, 75% to 90% of them seen just once; the ten biggest clones take up over 10%. Material: peripheral blood. All receptors come from a young man with COVID-19, enrolled during active disease.

The chain carries TRBV12-3 or TRBV12-4 and TRBJ2-4; TRBD2 matches 9 bases. The V and J ends lost 3 bases and 13 bases, in that order; junction bases with no gene match: 4. CDR3 length equals 12 residues. CDR3 residues: CASSLRREGQYF. The DNA of the CDR3 is TGTGCCAGCAGTTTGAGGCGGGAGGGCCAGTACTTC.

The V call is TRBV5-1, the J call TRBJ2-1; TRBD2 matches at 14 bases. The CDR3 extends over 15 amino acids. CDR1 and CDR2 from the germline V gene are SGHRS and YFSETQ. The junction had 3 bases not matched to a gene; V was cut back by 4 bases and J by 6 bases. The CDR3 region has the DNA TGCGCCAGCAGCCCAGGACTAGCGGGGGGCAATGAGCAGTTCTTC. Amino acids: CASSPGLAGGNEQFF.

This chain links TRBV7-6 with TRBJ2-2; possibly TRBD2 for D (5 bases). Germline V gives CDR1 SGHVS, CDR2 FNYEAQ. The CDR3 sequence is 16 residues long. Trimming shortened V by 0 bases and J by 2 bases, and 10 bases separated the two germline ends. As DNA, the CDR3 is TGTGCCAGCAGCTTAGCAGAGGGTACAAACACCGGGGAGCTGTTTTTT. Residues: CASSLAEGTNTGELFF.

This clone appeared once. This chain connects TRBV6-4 to TRBJ2-2; D remains ambiguous. V was trimmed by 2 bases and J by 6 bases, leaving 7 bases between them. Per the germline V gene, CDR1 is MRHNA and CDR2 is SNTAGT. CDR3 length equals 13 residues. The CDR3, as DNA: TGTGCCAGCAGTGACGGAGTTCCCGGGGAGCTGTTTTTT. This encodes CASSDGVPGELFF.

The chain has TRBV7-9 and TRBJ2-7; 11 nucleotides align to TRBD2. V lost 6 bases and J lost 6; bases outside the gene matches: 4. Germline loops: CDR1 SEHNR, CDR2 FQNEAQ (reference sequence). The CDR3 is 13 residues long. The CDR3 DNA sequence: TGTGCCAGCAGGCATGGGACTAGCGGCGAGCAGTACTTC. This sequence encodes CASRHGTSGEQYF.

The V gene is TRBV19, the J gene TRBJ2-7; 12 nucleotides align to TRBD2. The germline gives CDR1 LNHDA, CDR2 SQIVND (reference sequence). The J segment lost 5 bases and the V segment lost 9 bases, leaving 20 bases of the junction unmatched. The CDR3 runs 18 residues. The CDR3 here is CARNRTSGISPVLDEQYF. For the CDR3, the DNA is TGTGCCAGAAACCGGACTAGCGGGATTTCCCCCGTTTTGGACGAGCAGTACTTC.

The V call is TRBV6-6, the J call TRBJ2-7; TRBD2 is a possible D gene (6 bases). V was clipped by 7 bases and J by 7 bases, with 26 bases between them. Looked up from germline, CDR1 is MNHNY and CDR2 is SVGAGI (reference sequence). This CDR3 is built from 16 residues. CDR3 residues: CASTPRRDSVPEEQYF. The CDR3 DNA follows: TGTGCCAGCACCCCGCGCCGGGACTCCGTCCCTGAGGAGCAGTACTTC.

CDR3 residues: CASSQGLRGQVEQYF. CDR3 coding DNA: TGCGCCAGCAGCCAAGGATTGAGGGGGCAGGTCGAGCAGTACTTC. The chain links TRBV4-3 to TRBJ2-7; 7 bases are shared with TRBD1. V shed 1 base, J shed 6 bases, and the junction held 9 bases outside the gene matches. This CDR3 is built from 15 residues. Per germline, CDR1 LGHNA and CDR2 YSLEER.

This chain uses TRBV4-2 with TRBJ1-5, with D unclear. Germline V gene lookup returns CDR1 LGHNA and CDR2 YNFKEQ. The CDR3 is 13 amino acids. V dropped 0 bases and J dropped 7 bases, with 7 bases sitting between them. CDR3 residues: CASSQEQEQPQHF. The CDR3 DNA reads TGTGCCAGCAGCCAAGAGCAGGAACAGCCCCAGCATTTT.

The genes are TRBV11-2 and TRBJ1-5; possibly TRBD1 for D (5 bases). The CDR3 has 13 amino acids. Germline CDR1 reads SGHAT; CDR2 reads FQNNGV. The germline V and J ends were trimmed by 1 base and 7 bases, with 8 bases remaining between them. This CDR3 reads CASSLGGAQPQHF. CDR3 nucleotides: TGTGCCAGCAGCTTAGGTGGGGCACAGCCCCAGCATTTT.

A note on this clone: Germline and junction disagree at one end, which may indicate a read error. The chain couples TRBV25-1 to TRBJ2-7, with D unresolved. CDR1 and CDR2 (germline): MGHDK, SYGVNS. The CDR3 totals 14 residues. CDR3 residues: CASSELGRSSEQYF. The CDR3, as DNA: TGTGCCAGCAGTGAATTGGGCAGGTCCTCCGAGCAGTACTTC.

The chain combines TRBV6-2 or TRBV6-3 with TRBJ1-5; 8 bases are shared with TRBD1. Unmatched junction bases numbered 8, after V lost 0 bases and J lost 4 bases. Germline V lookup: CDR1 MNHEY, CDR2 SVGEGT. The CDR3 runs to 17 residues. CDR3 coding DNA: TGTGCCAGCAGTTACTCGATCGGGACAGGTTCTAATCAGCCCCAGCATTTT. Protein: CASSYSIGTGSNQPQHF.

This chain uses TRBV7-2 with TRBJ1-1; perhaps TRBD1 as D (5 bases). Germline V gene data show CDR1 as SGHTA and CDR2 as FQGNSA. CDR3 length: 15 amino acids. V lost 4 bases to trimming and J lost 0 bases, with 12 bases between them. The CDR3 reads CASSYRGLLNTEAFF. Here the CDR3 DNA reads TGTGCCAGCAGCTATAGGGGCCTCTTGAACACTGAAGCTTTCTTT.

The rearrangement uses TRBV10-1 and TRBJ2-3, with D possibly TRBD1 on 6 matching bases. This CDR3 region has 15 residues. Germline V gene lookup returns CDR1 WNHNN and CDR2 SYGVQD (reference sequence). The germline V and J ends were trimmed by 0 bases and 3 bases, with 10 bases remaining between them. The CDR3 loop is CASSESDRWTDTQYF. The CDR3, as DNA: TGCGCCAGCAGTGAGTCTGACAGGTGGACAGATACGCAGTATTTT.

The rearrangement joins TRBV7-2 to TRBJ2-5; possibly TRBD2 for D (6 bases). V was pared by 5 bases and J by 1 base, with 20 bases between. Per germline, CDR1 SGHTA and CDR2 FQGNSA. The CDR3 extends over 17 amino acids. The CDR3 is CASSQEGLAHIQETQYF. The CDR3 DNA follows: TGTGCCAGCAGCCAAGAGGGGCTAGCGCACATCCAAGAGACCCAGTACTTC.

The rearrangement links TRBV9 to TRBJ1-1, with 7 bases matching TRBD1. Unmatched junction bases numbered 7, after V lost 4 bases and J lost 1 base. Germline loops: CDR1 SGDLS, CDR2 YYNGEE. The CDR3 runs 15 residues. The DNA for the CDR3 is TGTGCCAGCAGCCCTCCGGGACAGTCGAACACTGAAGCTTTCTTT. Amino acid sequence: CASSPPGQSNTEAFF.